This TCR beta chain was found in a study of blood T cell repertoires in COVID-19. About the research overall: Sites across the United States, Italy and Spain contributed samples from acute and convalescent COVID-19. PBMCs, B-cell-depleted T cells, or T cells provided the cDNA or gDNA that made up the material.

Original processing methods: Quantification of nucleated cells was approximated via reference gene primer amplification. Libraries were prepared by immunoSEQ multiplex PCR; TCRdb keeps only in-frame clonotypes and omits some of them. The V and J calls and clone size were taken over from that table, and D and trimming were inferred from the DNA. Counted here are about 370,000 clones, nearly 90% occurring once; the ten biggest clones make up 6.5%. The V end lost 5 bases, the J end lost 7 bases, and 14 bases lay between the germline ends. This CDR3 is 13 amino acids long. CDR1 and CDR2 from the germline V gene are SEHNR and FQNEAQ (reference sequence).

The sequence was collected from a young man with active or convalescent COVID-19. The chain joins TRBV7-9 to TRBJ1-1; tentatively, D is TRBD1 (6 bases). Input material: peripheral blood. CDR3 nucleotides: TGTGCCAGCAGCCGCACGGGACAAATTGAAGCTTTCTTT. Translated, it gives CASSRTGQIEAFF. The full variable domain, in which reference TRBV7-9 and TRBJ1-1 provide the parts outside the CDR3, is DTGVSQNPRHKITKRGQNVTFRCDPISEHNRLYWYRQTLGQGPEFLTYFQNEAQLEKSRLLSDRFSAERPKGSFSTLEIQRTEQGDSAMYLCASSRTGQIEAFFGQGTRLTVV.